The 32 T cell receptor beta chains reported below all come from one sample, sequenced in a study of blood T cell repertoires in COVID-19. TCRdb's copy holds only in-frame clones and misses some; the assay was immunoSEQ multiplex PCR. The repertoire includes tens of thousands of clones, 65% to 90% of them detected once, and roughly 1.4% sits in the top ten. Sample: peripheral blood. The receptor set was obtained from a woman aged 55-69 years with acute or convalescent COVID-19.

The V gene is TRBV19, the J gene TRBJ2-1; 9 bases are a match to TRBD1. Germline CDR1 reads LNHDA; CDR2 reads SQIVND (reference sequence). This CDR3 comprises 14 residues. V shed 7 bases and J 7 bases; nucleotides not matched to a gene: 8. The CDR3 nucleotides are TGTGCCAGTACCCCGCTAGGACAGGGGAATGAGCAGTTCTTC. Protein product: CASTPLGQGNEQFF.

This clone was observed a single time. The genes are TRBV7-6 and TRBJ2-3; 7 bases fit TRBD2. Germline V gene data show CDR1 as SGHVS and CDR2 as FNYEAQ. There are 16 residues in the CDR3. V was pared by 3 bases and J by 0 bases, with 6 bases of the junction left unmatched. As DNA, the CDR3 is TGTGCCAGCAGCTTGCTAGCGGTTACCAGCACAGATACGCAGTATTTT. This sequence encodes CASSLLAVTSTDTQYF.

The CDR3 coding sequence is TGTGCCAGCAGCTTAGGCGAAGGGAGGAACTCCTACGAGCAGTACTTC. It specifies CASSLGEGRNSYEQYF. The V call is TRBV13, the J call TRBJ2-7; D may be TRBD2 (6 bases). With 0 bases removed from V and 0 bases from J, the gap between germline ends came to 12 bases. The CDR3 spans 16 residues. Germline lookup yields CDR1 PRHDT and CDR2 FYEKMQ (reference sequence).

The rearrangement joins TRBV5-6 to TRBJ2-2; D not certain. Trimming took 1 base from V and 3 from J, leaving 7 bases between them. This CDR3 spans 14 amino acids. The germline V gene encodes CDR1 SGHDT and CDR2 YYEEEE. CDR3 in amino acids: CASSLLSYTGELFF. In DNA form, the CDR3 reads TGTGCCAGCAGCTTGTTATCTTACACCGGGGAGCTGTTTTTT.

The CDR3 here is CASSLDRRSGNTIYF. The CDR3 region has the DNA TGCGCCAGCAGCTTGGACCGGCGGTCGGGAAACACCATATATTTT. The chain couples TRBV5-1 to TRBJ1-3; the D is unclear. The CDR3 length is 15 residues. CDR1 and CDR2 (germline): SGHRS, YFSETQ. V was cut by 0 bases and J by 4 bases, with 11 bases left in between.

The chain combines TRBV5-1 with TRBJ1-3; TRBD1 aligns across 7 bases. The CDR3 covers 16 residues. V lost 5 bases, J lost 0 bases, and 8 bases stayed unmatched. Germline V CDR1 and CDR2: SGHRS, YFSETQ. CDR3 coding DNA: TGCGCCAGCAGGACAGGGCGAGTCGACTCTGGAAACACCATATATTTT. Amino acids: CASRTGRVDSGNTIYF.

As concerns this clone: An end of the junction does not agree with germline; a read error may underlie this. V and J are TRBV23-1 and TRBJ1-1, with D unresolved. TRBV23-1 is filed as an ORF, its function uncertain. The CDR3 sequence is 14 residues long. The DNA of the CDR3 is TGCGCCAGCGCGGAACATTTAAGGAACCCTGAAGCTTTCTTT. Translating it yields CASAEHLRNPEAFF.

V is TRBV5-1 and J is TRBJ2-7; tentative D call: TRBD1 (6 bases). V was clipped by 2 bases and J by 2 bases, with 17 bases between them. Germline V gene data show CDR1 as SGHRS and CDR2 as YFSETQ. This CDR3 contains 16 residues. This CDR3 reads CASSLLQGRRTYEQYF. In nucleotides, the CDR3 is TGCGCCAGCAGCTTATTACAGGGAAGAAGGACCTACGAGCAGTACTTC.

This chain joins TRBV6-5 and TRBJ2-3; a possible D gene is TRBD1 (6 bases). The germline CDR1 and CDR2 sequences are MNHEY and SVGAGI. V lost 6 bases, J lost 7 bases, and 14 bases lay in between. The CDR3 runs 13 residues. CDR3 amino acids: CASRKDSRNTQYF. The CDR3 DNA is TGTGCCAGCAGGAAGGACAGTCGAAATACGCAGTATTTT.

The chain joins TRBV5-1 to TRBJ2-7; TRBD2 might be the D (6 bases). CDR3 length: 15 residues. V gave up 4 bases and J gave up 5 bases, with 19 bases separating them. Germline CDR1 reads SGHRS; CDR2 reads YFSETQ. The CDR3 loop is CASSRFGTPENEQYF. The CDR3 DNA is TGCGCCAGCAGCCGATTCGGGACTCCCGAGAACGAGCAGTACTTC. Combining the CDR3 with reference TRBV5-1 and TRBJ2-7 gives the whole variable domain KAGVTQTPRYLIKTRGQQVTLSCSPISGHRSVSWYQQTPGQGLQFLFEYFSETQRNKGNFPGRFSGRQFSNSRSEMNVSTLELGDSALYLCASSRFGTPENEQYFGPGTRLTVT.

A single count supports this clone. The chain uses TRBV28 and TRBJ2-1; 8 bases are a match to TRBD1. This CDR3 has 16 amino acids. The junction had 9 bases not matched to a gene; V was cut back by 6 bases and J by 2 bases. The germline gives CDR1 MDHEN, CDR2 SYDVKM. The CDR3 loop reads CASRSAARGPYNEQFF. The CDR3 bases are TGTGCCAGCAGGTCGGCGGCCAGGGGGCCCTACAATGAGCAGTTCTTC.

Details on this clone: A much larger clone differs by one base, so this may be a read error. The V gene is TRBV11-2, the J gene TRBJ2-7; no clear D gene. Germline CDR1 SGHAT, CDR2 FQNNGV. CDR3 length equals 11 residues. Between the trimmed V and J ends, which lost 5 bases and 3 bases, there was a span of 5 bases. The CDR3 region is CASSPFYEQYF. The CDR3 DNA reads as TGTGCCAGCAGCCCATTCTACGAGCAGTACTTC.

V and J are TRBV5-4 and TRBJ2-7, with 7 positions matching TRBD2. Germline V CDR1 and CDR2: SGHNT, YYREEE (reference sequence). The V and J ends lost 3 bases and 5 bases, in that order; junction bases with no gene match: 8. The CDR3 length is 14 residues. CDR3 sequence (DNA): TGTGCCAGCAGCTCCTCCGGGACTACTCACGAGCAGTACTTC. It encodes CASSSSGTTHEQYF. The variable domain in full, completed from reference TRBV5-4 and TRBJ2-7, reads ETGVTQSPTHLIKTRGQQVTLRCSSQSGHNTVSWYQQALGQGPQFIFQYYREEENGRGNFPPRFSGLQFPNYSSELNVNALELDDSALYLCASSSSGTTHEQYFGPGTRLTVT.

V and J are TRBV30 and TRBJ2-1, with 16 bases aligning to TRBD2. This CDR3 has 18 amino acids. After removal of 3 bases from V and 7 bases from J, the junction contained 12 bases not matched to a gene. Per the germline V gene, CDR1 is GTSNPN and CDR2 is SVGIG (reference sequence). CDR3 residues: CAWSTGTSGRAHKNEQFF. The CDR3 coding sequence is TGTGCCTGGAGCACCGGGACTAGCGGGAGGGCCCATAAAAATGAGCAGTTCTTC.

This sequence joins TRBV3-1 (or the pseudogene TRBV3-2) and TRBJ2-6; 7 nucleotides align to TRBD1. The V gene end was trimmed by 2 bases and the J gene end by 2 bases; junction bases not matched to a gene: 0. The CDR3 consists of 15 residues. The V gene's germline CDR1 is LGHDT and CDR2 YNNKEL (reference sequence). DNA of the CDR3: TGTGCCAGCAGCCAACAGGGGGCTGGGGCCAACGTCCTGACTTTC. Its translation: CASSQQGAGANVLTF.

The rearrangement links TRBV19 to TRBJ1-1, with 10 bases fitting TRBD1. Losses at the gene ends were 2 bases for V and 5 bases for J; bases not matched to a gene: 11. Germline loops: CDR1 LNHDA, CDR2 SQIVND (reference sequence). The CDR3 spans 17 residues. In DNA form, the CDR3 reads TGTGCCAGTAGTATATTACGGACGGGACAGGGGACAACTGAAGCTTTCTTT. It specifies CASSILRTGQGTTEAFF.

The rearrangement uses TRBV11-3 and TRBJ1-3; no clear D. Germline V gene data show CDR1 as SGHNT and CDR2 as YENEEA. The CDR3 has 13 residues. Trimming removed 6 bases from V and 0 bases from J, with 6 bases in between. The CDR3 is CASSSVSGNTIYF. CDR3 bases: TGTGCCAGCAGTTCGGTCTCTGGAAACACCATATATTTT.

This clone was picked up a small number of times. This sequence joins TRBV2 and TRBJ1-6; tentative D call: TRBD1 (6 bases). Trimming stripped 4 bases from V and 3 bases from J, with 19 bases between. CDR3 length: 18 residues. Germline CDR1 reads SNHLY; CDR2 reads FYNNEI. CDR3: CASSVRGQGNIYNSPLHF. CDR3 nucleotides: TGTGCCAGCAGTGTCAGGGGCCAGGGGAATATCTATAATTCACCCCTCCACTTT. The full variable domain, its missing parts supplied by reference TRBV2 and TRBJ1-6, is EPEVTQTPSHQVTQMGQEVILRCVPISNHLYFYWYRQILGQKVEFLVSFYNNEISEKSEIFDDQFSVERPDGSNFTLKIRSTKLEDSAMYFCASSVRGQGNIYNSPLHFGNGTRLTVT.

This clone was found once. The gene calls are TRBV4-1 and TRBJ2-1; D perhaps matches TRBD2 (5 bases). The CDR3 has 18 residues. Germline values: CDR1 MGHRA, CDR2 YSYEKL. The germline V and J ends were trimmed by 4 bases and 6 bases, with 25 bases remaining between them. The CDR3 DNA is TGCGCCAGCAGCCTTTTCTTCGAGGGAGCCCACACTGGCAATGAGCAGTTCTTC. Its translation is CASSLFFEGAHTGNEQFF.

This chain connects TRBV11-1 to TRBJ2-3; 11 nucleotides line up with TRBD2. With V trimmed by 5 bases and J by 0 bases, 4 bases remained unmatched. CDR3 size: 16 residues. CDR1 is SGHAT, CDR2 FQDESV, per germline (reference sequence). The CDR3: CASSPGLAASTDTQYF. CDR3 DNA: TGTGCCAGCAGCCCGGGACTAGCGGCTAGCACAGATACGCAGTATTTT. Full variable domain (rest looked up from reference TRBV11-1 and TRBJ2-3): EAEVAQSPRYKITEKSQAVAFWCDPISGHATLYWYRQILGQGPELLVQFQDESVVDDSQLPKDRFSAERLKGVDSTLKIQPAELGDSAMYLCASSPGLAASTDTQYFGPGTRLTVL.

The V and J genes are TRBV5-1 and TRBJ2-3; D is perhaps TRBD2 (5 bases). The CDR3 extends over 17 amino acids. The V gene's germline CDR1 is SGHRS and CDR2 YFSETQ. Trimming left V 4 bases short and J 2 bases short, with 20 bases between. The CDR3 DNA reads TGCGCCAGCAGCCCGTATCTTGGCGGGCGTTCCACAGATACGCAGTATTTT. Translating gives CASSPYLGGRSTDTQYF.

The CDR3 DNA reads as TGTGCCAGCAGCCCGCTCCGGGGGAAGTACGAGCAGTACTTC. Amino acid sequence: CASSPLRGKYEQYF. This chain connects TRBV7-6 to TRBJ2-7, with TRBD2 as a possible D gene (6 bases). The germline V gene encodes CDR1 SGHVS and CDR2 FNYEAQ. This CDR3 comprises 14 residues. The germline V and J ends were trimmed by 5 bases and 4 bases, with 15 bases remaining between them. Looking up the rest from reference TRBV7-6 and TRBJ2-7 gives the full variable domain: GAGVSQSPRYKVTKRGQDVALRCDPISGHVSLYWYRQALGQGPEFLTYFNYEAQQDKSGLPNDRFSAERPEGSISTLTIQRTEQRDSAMYRCASSPLRGKYEQYFGPGTRLTVT.

The chain uses TRBV18 and TRBJ1-1, with D possibly TRBD1 on 5 matching bases. The CDR3 spans 15 residues. The V end lost 7 bases, the J end lost 1 base, and 16 bases lay between the germline ends. Per germline, CDR1 KGHSH and CDR2 LQKENI. CDR3 bases: TGTGCCAGCTTCGGGCAGGACACAACGAACACTGAAGCTTTCTTT. Residues: CASFGQDTTNTEAFF.

This clone was counted once. This chain links TRBV4-1 with TRBJ2-3; D is perhaps TRBD2 (6 bases). Germline CDR1 MGHRA, CDR2 YSYEKL. The CDR3 runs 14 residues. V lost 4 bases, J lost 1 base, and 9 bases lay in between. The CDR3 sequence: CASSPSGRTDTQYF. CDR3 bases: TGCGCCAGCAGCCCGAGCGGGCGCACAGATACGCAGTATTTT.

The genes are TRBV3-1 (or the pseudogene TRBV3-2) and TRBJ2-7; 10 bases fit TRBD1. From germline, CDR1 is LGHDT and CDR2 YNNKEL (reference sequence). The CDR3 extends over 15 amino acids. Trimming removed 0 bases from V and 4 bases from J; junction bases left unmatched: 3. The CDR3 region has the DNA TGTGCCAGCAGCCAAGATCGGGGACAGGGGTACGAGCAGTACTTC. Residues: CASSQDRGQGYEQYF.

The table lists this clone with a count of one. The rearrangement uses TRBV5-4 and TRBJ2-5; 12 bases line up with TRBD2. The germline gives CDR1 SGHNT, CDR2 YYREEE (reference sequence). The CDR3 has 17 amino acids. J gave up 4 bases and V 1 base, and 8 bases lay outside the gene matches. This chain's CDR3 is CASSLKLAGGPGETQYF. For the CDR3, the DNA is TGTGCCAGCAGCTTGAAGCTAGCGGGGGGGCCTGGAGAGACCCAGTACTTC.

This clone is a singleton in its sample. V and J are TRBV19 and TRBJ1-1; perhaps TRBD1 as D (6 bases). The germline V and J ends were trimmed by 4 bases and 3 bases, with 6 bases remaining between them. This CDR3 has 12 residues. Germline V lookup: CDR1 LNHDA, CDR2 SQIVND (reference sequence). The CDR3 DNA follows: TGTGCCAGTAGTAACAGGGACACTGAAGCTTTCTTT. Translated, it gives CASSNRDTEAFF.

The chain has TRBV19 and TRBJ2-2; 7 bases are a match to TRBD1. The V and J ends lost 7 bases and 0 bases, in that order; junction bases with no gene match: 5. Germline-derived CDR1 and CDR2 are LNHDA and SQIVND (reference sequence). This CDR3 contains 15 residues. The CDR3 coding sequence is TGTGCCAGTACGCCACAGGGGACGAACACCGGGGAGCTGTTTTTT. It is translated as CASTPQGTNTGELFF.

A note on this clone: The junction shows a germline mismatch at one end, possibly a read error. V and J are TRBV7-7 and TRBJ2-5; 12 bases line up with TRBD2. The CDR3 sequence is 15 residues long. CDR1 SSHAT and CDR2 FNYEAQ come from the germline V gene (reference sequence). The CDR3 sequence: CASSSSGGVQETQYF. CDR3 bases: TGTGCTAGCAGCTCTAGCGGGGGGGTCCAAGAGACCCAGTACTTC.

CDR3 sequence: CASSFRTGGPRNEQFF. CDR3 coding DNA: TGTGCCAGCAGTTTTAGAACGGGAGGGCCCAGGAATGAGCAGTTCTTC. The V call is TRBV11-3, the J call TRBJ2-1; 8 nucleotides match TRBD2. This CDR3 is built from 16 residues. Germline V CDR1 and CDR2: SGHNT, YENEEA. The junction had 14 bases not matched to a gene; V was cut back by 6 bases and J by 7 bases.

J is TRBJ1-3 and V is TRBV29-1; D gene ambiguous. Trimming removed 4 bases from V and 2 bases from J, with 6 bases in between. The CDR3 covers 12 residues. In germline, CDR1 is SQVTM, CDR2 ANQGSEA. CDR3 protein: CSVGGAGNTIYF. The DNA for the CDR3 is TGCAGCGTTGGCGGGGCTGGAAACACCATATATTTT.

The chain links TRBV5-1 to TRBJ1-4, with D tentatively TRBD1 (5 bases). V shed 4 bases and J shed 2 bases, with 12 bases lying between them. The CDR3 extends over 15 amino acids. Germline CDR1 and CDR2: SGHRS and YFSETQ. The CDR3 spells CASSPQDPTNEKLFF. For the CDR3, the DNA is TGCGCCAGCAGCCCACAGGATCCCACTAATGAAAAACTGTTTTTT. Full variable domain (missing parts from reference TRBV5-1 and TRBJ1-4): KAGVTQTPRYLIKTRGQQVTLSCSPISGHRSVSWYQQTPGQGLQFLFEYFSETQRNKGNFPGRFSGRQFSNSRSEMNVSTLELGDSALYLCASSPQDPTNEKLFFGSGTQLSVL.